This T cell receptor (beta chain) is from a study of shared clonotypes between healthy human individuals. Overall study findings and caveats: Estimated clonotype richness was generally higher in naive than memory subsets.

Using immunoSEQ multiplex PCR, the repertoire was profiled, and TCRdb retains in-frame clones only, with some absent. The sample shows 950,000 to 1,100,000 clones, around 74% of them seen only once. Every donor was a Caucasian adult from Nashville, Tennessee. A CD45RA+ naive subset and a CD45RA-negative memory subset were split from CD4+ cells. Concerning this clone: Antigen unknown.

The germline CDR1 and CDR2 sequences are SGHDN and FVKESK. This CDR3 region has 15 residues. V was pared by 1 base and J by 7 bases, with 3 bases of the junction left unmatched. The receptor was isolated from a man between 18 and 29 years old in good health. The rearrangement links TRBV14 to TRBJ2-1; 11 nucleotides match TRBD2. The sample comprised memory CD4+ T cells sorted from blood. Documented subset: CD45RA-negative fraction. In DNA form, the CDR3 reads TGTGCCAGCAGCCAAGGGCGGACTAGCGGGAATGAGCAGTTCTTC. It encodes CASSQGRTSGNEQFF.